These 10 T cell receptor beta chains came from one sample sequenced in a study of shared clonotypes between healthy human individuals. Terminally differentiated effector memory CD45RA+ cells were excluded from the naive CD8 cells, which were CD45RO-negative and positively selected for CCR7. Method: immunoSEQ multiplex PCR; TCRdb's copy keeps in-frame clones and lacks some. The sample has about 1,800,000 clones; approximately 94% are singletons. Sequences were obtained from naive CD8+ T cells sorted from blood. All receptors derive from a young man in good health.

CDR3 in DNA: TGTGCCAGCAGCCCTCTTTCTCCGAGCACCTACGAGCAGTACTTC. Its translation is CASSPLSPSTYEQYF. This sequence joins TRBV14 and TRBJ2-7; D unclear. The CDR3 has 15 residues. Trimming took 4 bases from V and 2 from J, leaving 15 bases between them. The germline V gene has CDR1 SGHDN and CDR2 FVKESK.

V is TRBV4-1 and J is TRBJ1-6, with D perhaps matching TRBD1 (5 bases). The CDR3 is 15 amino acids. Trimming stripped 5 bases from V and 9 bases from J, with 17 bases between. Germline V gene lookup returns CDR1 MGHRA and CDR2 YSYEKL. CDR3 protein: CASSSKKGFGSPLHF. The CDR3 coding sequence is TGCGCCAGCAGCTCGAAGAAGGGGTTTGGTTCACCCCTCCACTTT.

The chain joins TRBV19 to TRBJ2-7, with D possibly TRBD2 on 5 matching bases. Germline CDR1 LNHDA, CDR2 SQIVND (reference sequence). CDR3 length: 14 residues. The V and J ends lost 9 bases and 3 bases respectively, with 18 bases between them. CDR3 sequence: CASAALADSYEQYF. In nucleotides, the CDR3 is TGTGCCAGCGCCGCCCTAGCAGATAGCTACGAGCAGTACTTC.

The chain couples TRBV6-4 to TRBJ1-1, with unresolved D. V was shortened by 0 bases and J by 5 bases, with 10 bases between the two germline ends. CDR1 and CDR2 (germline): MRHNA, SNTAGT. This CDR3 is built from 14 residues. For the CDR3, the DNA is TGTGCCAGCAGTGACTCAAGGGAGGGAACTGAAGCTTTCTTT. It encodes CASSDSREGTEAFF.

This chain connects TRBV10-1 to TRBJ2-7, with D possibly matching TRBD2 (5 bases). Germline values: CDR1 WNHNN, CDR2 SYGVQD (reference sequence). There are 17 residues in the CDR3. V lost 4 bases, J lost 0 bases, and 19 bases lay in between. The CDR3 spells CASSVVLEGRFSYEQYF. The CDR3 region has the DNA TGCGCCAGCAGTGTCGTACTAGAGGGAAGATTCTCCTACGAGCAGTACTTC.

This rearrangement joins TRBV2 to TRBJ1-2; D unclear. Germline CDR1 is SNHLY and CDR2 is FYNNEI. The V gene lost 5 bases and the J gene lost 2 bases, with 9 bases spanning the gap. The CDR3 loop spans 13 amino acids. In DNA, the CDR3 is TGTGCCAGCAGTAACGACGGGAACTATGGCTACACCTTC. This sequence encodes CASSNDGNYGYTF.

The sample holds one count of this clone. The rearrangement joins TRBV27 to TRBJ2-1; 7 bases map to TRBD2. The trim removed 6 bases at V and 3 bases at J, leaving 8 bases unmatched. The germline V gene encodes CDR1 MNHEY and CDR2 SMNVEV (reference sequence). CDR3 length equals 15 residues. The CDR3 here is CASSLGEGFYNEQFF. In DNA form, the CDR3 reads TGTGCCAGCAGCCTGGGGGAGGGATTCTACAATGAGCAGTTCTTC.

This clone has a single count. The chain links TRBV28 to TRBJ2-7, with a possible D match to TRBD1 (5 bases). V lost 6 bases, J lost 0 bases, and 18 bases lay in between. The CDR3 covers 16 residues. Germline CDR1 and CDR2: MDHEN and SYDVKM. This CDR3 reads CASSPTQGWSSYEQYF. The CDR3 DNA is TGTGCCAGCAGCCCTACGCAGGGTTGGAGCTCCTACGAGCAGTACTTC.

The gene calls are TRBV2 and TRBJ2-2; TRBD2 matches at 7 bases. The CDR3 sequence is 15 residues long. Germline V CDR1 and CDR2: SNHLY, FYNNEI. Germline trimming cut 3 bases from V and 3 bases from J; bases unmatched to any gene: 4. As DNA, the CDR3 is TGTGCCAGCAGTGAGTTGCGGGAGTACACCGGGGAGCTGTTTTTT. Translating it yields CASSELREYTGELFF.

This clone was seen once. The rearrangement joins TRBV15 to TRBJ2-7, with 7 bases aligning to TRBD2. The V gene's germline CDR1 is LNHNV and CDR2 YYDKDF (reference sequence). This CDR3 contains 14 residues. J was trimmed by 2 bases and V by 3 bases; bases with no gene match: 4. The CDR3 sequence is CATSSGRPTYEQYF. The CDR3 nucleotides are TGTGCCACCAGCAGCGGGAGGCCAACCTACGAGCAGTACTTC.